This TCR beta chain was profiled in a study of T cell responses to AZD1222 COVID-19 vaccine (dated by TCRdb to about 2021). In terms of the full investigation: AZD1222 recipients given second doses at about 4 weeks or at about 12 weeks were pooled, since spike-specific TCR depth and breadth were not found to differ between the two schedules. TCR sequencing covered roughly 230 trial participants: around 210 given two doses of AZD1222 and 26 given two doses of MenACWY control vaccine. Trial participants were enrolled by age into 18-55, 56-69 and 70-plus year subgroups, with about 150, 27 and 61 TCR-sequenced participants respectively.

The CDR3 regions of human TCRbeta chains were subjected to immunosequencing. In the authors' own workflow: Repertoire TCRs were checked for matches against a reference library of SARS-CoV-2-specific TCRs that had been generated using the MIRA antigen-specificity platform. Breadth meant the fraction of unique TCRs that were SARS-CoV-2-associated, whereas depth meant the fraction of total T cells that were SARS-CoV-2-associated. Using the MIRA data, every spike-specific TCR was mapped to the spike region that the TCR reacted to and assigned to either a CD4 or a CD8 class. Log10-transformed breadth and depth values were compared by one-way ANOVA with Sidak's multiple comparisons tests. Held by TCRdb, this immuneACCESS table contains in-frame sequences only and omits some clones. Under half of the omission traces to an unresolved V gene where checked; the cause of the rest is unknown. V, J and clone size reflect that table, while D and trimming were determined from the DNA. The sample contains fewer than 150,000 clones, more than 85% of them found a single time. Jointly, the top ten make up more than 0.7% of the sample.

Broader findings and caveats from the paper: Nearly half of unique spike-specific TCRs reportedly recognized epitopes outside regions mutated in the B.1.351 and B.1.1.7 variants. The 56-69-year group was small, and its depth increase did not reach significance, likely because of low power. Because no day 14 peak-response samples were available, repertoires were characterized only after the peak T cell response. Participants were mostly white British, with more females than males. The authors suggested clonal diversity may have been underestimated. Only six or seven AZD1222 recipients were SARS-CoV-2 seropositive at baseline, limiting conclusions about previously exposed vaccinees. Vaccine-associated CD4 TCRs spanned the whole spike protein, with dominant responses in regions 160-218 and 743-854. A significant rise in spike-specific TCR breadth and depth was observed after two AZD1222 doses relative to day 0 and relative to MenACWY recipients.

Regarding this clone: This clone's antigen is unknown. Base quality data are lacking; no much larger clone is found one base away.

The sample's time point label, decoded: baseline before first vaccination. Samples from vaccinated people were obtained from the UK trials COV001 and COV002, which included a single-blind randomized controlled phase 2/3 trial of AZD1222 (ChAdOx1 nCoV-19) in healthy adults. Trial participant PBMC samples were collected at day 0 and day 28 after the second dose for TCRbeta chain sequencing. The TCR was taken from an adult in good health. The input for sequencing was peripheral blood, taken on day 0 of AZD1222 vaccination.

In nucleotide form, the sequence is TGTGCCAGCAGTAGGCTAGCGGGGGGTACGGAGACCCAGTACTTC. This gives the protein CASSRLAGGTETQYF. Recombination connected TRBV6-6 to TRBJ2-5; 11 bases in the junction line up with TRBD2. For this chain, trimming is 5 bases at the V end and 5 bases at the J end, and the number of junction bases without a gene match is 7. CDR1 and CDR2 (MNHNY, SVGAGI) derive from the germline V gene (reference sequence). From its cysteine to its phenylalanine, the CDR3 spans 15 amino acids. The kept DNA is CDR3 alone, 45 bases in frame from the first base.